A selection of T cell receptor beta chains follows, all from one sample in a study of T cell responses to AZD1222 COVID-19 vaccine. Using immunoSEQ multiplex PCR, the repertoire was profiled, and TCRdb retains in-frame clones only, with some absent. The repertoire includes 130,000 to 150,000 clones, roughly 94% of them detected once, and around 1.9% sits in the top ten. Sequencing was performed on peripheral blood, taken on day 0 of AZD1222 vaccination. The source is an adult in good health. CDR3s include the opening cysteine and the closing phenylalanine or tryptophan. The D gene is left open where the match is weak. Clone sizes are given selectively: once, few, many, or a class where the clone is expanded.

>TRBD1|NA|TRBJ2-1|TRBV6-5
CASTRQGTYNEQFF
TGTGCCAGCACCCGACAGGGGACCTACAATGAGCAGTTCTTC
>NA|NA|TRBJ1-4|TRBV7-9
CASSLAGVGEKLFF
TGTGCCAGCAGCTTAGCGGGAGTGGGTGAAAAACTGTTTTTT
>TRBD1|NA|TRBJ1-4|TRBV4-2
CASSQGPGQGAGTNEKLFF
TGTGCCAGCAGCCAAGGACCGGGACAGGGGGCCGGCACTAATGAAAAACTGTTTTTT
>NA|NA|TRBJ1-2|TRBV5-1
CASSTGTEINYGYTF
TGCGCCAGCAGCACCGGGACCGAAATTAACTATGGCTACACCTTC
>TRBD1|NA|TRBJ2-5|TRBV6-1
CASSDQTGTGGETQYF
TGTGCCAGCAGTGATCAGACCGGGACAGGGGGCGAGACCCAGTACTTC
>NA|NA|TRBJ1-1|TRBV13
CASSLGLPGSEAFF
TGTGCCAGCAGCTTAGGCCTCCCGGGATCTGAAGCTTTCTTT
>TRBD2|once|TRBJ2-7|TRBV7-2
CASSTSGGLLEQYF
TGTGCCAGCAGCACTAGCGGGGGACTCCTCGAGCAGTACTTC
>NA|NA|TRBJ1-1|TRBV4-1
CASSQASQTLAEAFF
TGCGCCAGCAGCCAAGCTAGCCAGACGTTAGCTGAAGCTTTCTTT
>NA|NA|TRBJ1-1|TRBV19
CASSIAGDTEAFF
TGTGCCAGTAGTATTGCAGGGGACACTGAAGCTTTCTTT
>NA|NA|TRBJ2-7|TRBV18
CASSPAGYSYEQYF
TGTGCCAGCTCACCTGCCGGGTACTCCTACGAGCAGTACTTC
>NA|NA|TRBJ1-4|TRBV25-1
CASRQAGEKLFF
TGTGCCAGCAGGCAGGCAGGAGAAAAACTGTTTTTT
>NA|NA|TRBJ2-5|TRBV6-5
CASSYSSVYQETQYF
TGTGCCAGCAGTTACTCGTCCGTTTACCAAGAGACCCAGTACTTC
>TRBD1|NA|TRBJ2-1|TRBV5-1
CASSSLDRGLYNEQFF
TGCGCCAGCAGCTCACTGGACAGGGGCCTTTACAATGAGCAGTTCTTC
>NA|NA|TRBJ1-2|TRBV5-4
CASSLPGPRLAYGYTF
TGTGCCAGCAGTCTCCCGGGACCCCGACTGGCCTATGGCTACACCTTC
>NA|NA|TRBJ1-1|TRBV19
CASSIGRMATEAFF
TGTGCCAGTAGTATAGGGCGGATGGCCACTGAAGCTTTCTTT
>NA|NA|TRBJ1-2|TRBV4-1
CASTHGHSGYGYTF
TGCGCCAGCACCCATGGACACTCAGGTTATGGCTACACCTTC
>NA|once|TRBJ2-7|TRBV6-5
CASSYSGDYEQYF
TGTGCCAGCAGTTACTCAGGGGACTACGAGCAGTACTTC
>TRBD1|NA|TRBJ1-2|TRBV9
CASNPLAGGSLYGYTF
TGTGCCAGCAATCCCTTGGCAGGGGGGTCCCTCTATGGCTACACCTTC
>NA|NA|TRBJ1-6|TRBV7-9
CASSLSNSPLHF
TGTGCCAGCAGCTTAAGTAATTCACCCCTCCACTTT
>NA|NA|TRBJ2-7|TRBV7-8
CASSLARTEGVEQYF
TGTGCCAGCAGCTTAGCCCGGACGGAAGGGGTCGAGCAGTACTTC
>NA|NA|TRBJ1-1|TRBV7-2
CASSSDRNTEAFF
TGTGCCAGCAGCTCCGACAGGAACACTGAAGCTTTCTTT
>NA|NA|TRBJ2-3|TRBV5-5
CASSLGWASTDTQYF
TGTGCCAGCAGCTTGGGGTGGGCTAGCACAGATACGCAGTATTTT
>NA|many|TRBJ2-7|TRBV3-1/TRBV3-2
CASSPAGQPPYEQYF
TGTGCCAGCAGCCCCGCGGGACAGCCACCCTACGAGCAGTACTTC
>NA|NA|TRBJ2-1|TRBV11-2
CASSLLGPGDEQFF
TGTGCCAGCAGCTTATTAGGGCCGGGCGATGAGCAGTTCTTC
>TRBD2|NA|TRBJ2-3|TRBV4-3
CASSLLGDYTDTQYF
TGCGCCAGCAGTCTCCTTGGGGACTACACAGATACGCAGTATTTT
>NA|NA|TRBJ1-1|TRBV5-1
CASSLVGTWYTEAFF
TGCGCCAGCAGCTTGGTGGGGACTTGGTACACTGAAGCTTTCTTT
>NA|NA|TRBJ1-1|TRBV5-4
CASSFLRGEAFF
TGTGCCAGCAGCTTTCTGAGGGGAGAAGCTTTCTTT
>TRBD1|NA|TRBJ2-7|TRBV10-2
CASTTGGHEQYF
TGCGCCAGCACCACAGGGGGCCACGAGCAGTACTTC
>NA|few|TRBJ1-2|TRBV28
CASSLFVMEGRNGYTF
TGTGCCAGCAGTTTATTTGTCATGGAGGGGCGGAATGGCTACACCTTC
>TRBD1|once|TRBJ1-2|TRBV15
CATSRGDRGGGYGYTF
TGTGCCACCAGCAGGGGGGACAGGGGTGGTGGCTATGGCTACACCTTC
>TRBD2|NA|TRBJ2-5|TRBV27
CASLRRGGRGTQYF
TGTGCCAGCCTGCGGCGGGGGGGCCGAGGGACCCAGTACTTC
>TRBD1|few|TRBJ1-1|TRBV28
CASSLTGTDLRGTEAFF
TGTGCCAGCAGTTTGACCGGGACAGACCTACGTGGCACTGAAGCTTTCTTT
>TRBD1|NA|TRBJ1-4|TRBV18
CASSSDRGDEKLFF
TGTGCCAGCTCATCGGACAGGGGGGATGAAAAACTGTTTTTT
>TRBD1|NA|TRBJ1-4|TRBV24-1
CATSEAGGSNEKLFF
TGTGCCACCAGTGAGGCAGGGGGTTCTAATGAAAAACTGTTTTTT
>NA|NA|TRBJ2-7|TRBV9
CASSVALGGHEQYF
TGTGCCAGCAGCGTAGCTTTGGGGGGGCACGAGCAGTACTTC
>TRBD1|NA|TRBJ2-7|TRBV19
CASSVGQGATYEQYF
TGTGCCAGTAGTGTTGGACAGGGGGCAACCTACGAGCAGTACTTC
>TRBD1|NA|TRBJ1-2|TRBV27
CASSLTGGSYTF
TGTGCCAGCAGTCTAACAGGGGGGAGCTACACCTTC
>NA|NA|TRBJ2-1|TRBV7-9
CASSFPALDREAEQFF
TGTGCCAGCAGCTTTCCAGCCTTAGACAGGGAGGCTGAGCAGTTCTTC
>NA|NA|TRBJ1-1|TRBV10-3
CAISGQRHGEAFF
TGTGCCATCAGCGGACAAAGGCATGGTGAAGCTTTCTTT
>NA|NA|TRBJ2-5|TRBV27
CASTGGETQYF
TGTGCCAGCACCGGAGGGGAGACCCAGTACTTC
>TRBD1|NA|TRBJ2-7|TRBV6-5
CASSRGQAVYEQYF
TGTGCCAGCAGCAGAGGACAGGCGGTCTACGAGCAGTACTTC
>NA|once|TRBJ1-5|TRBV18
CASSRDGDAQPQHF
TGTGCCAGCTCACGGGACGGTGACGCTCAGCCCCAGCATTTT
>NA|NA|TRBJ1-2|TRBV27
CASSLGGTYGYTF
TGTGCCAGCAGTTTAGGGGGGACCTATGGCTACACCTTC
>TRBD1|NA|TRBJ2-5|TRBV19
CASRGDSLRYF
TGTGCCAGTAGGGGGGACAGTCTTAGGTACTTC
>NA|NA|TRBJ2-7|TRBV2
CASREGDISYEQYF
TGTGCCAGCAGAGAGGGGGACATAAGCTACGAGCAGTACTTC
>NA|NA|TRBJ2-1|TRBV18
CASRQSSYNEQFF
TGTGCCAGCCGACAGAGCTCCTACAATGAGCAGTTCTTC
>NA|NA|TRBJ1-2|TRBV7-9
CASSSPRTASSYGYTF
TGTGCCAGCAGCTCACCTCGGACAGCCTCTAGCTATGGCTACACCTTC